This is a list of T cell receptor beta chains from one sample in a study of control samples from healthy donors and cancer patients. Produced via immunoSEQ multiplex PCR; TCRdb's table is partial and in-frame only. The sample holds tens of thousands of clones, over 90% seen once. Sequenced input: blood. The receptor source for this set is a woman aged 25 to 45 in good health. The CDR3 runs from the conserved cysteine through the conserved F or W. D genes are given only for firm matches.

TRBJ2-1 TRBV9 - CASSPIAGASSSYNEQFF TGTGCCAGCAGCCCCATCGCGGGGGCCTCGAGCTCCTACAATGAGCAGTTCTTC
TRBJ1-1 TRBV30 - CAWSVGGLTEAFF TGTGCCTGGAGTGTTGGCGGGCTTACTGAAGCTTTCTTT
TRBJ1-1 TRBV9 - CASSALGGRSTEAFF TGTGCCAGCAGCGCCCTAGGGGGACGCAGCACTGAAGCTTTCTTT
TRBJ1-1 TRBV7-3 - CASSQWVNTEAFF TGTGCCAGCAGCCAGTGGGTTAACACTGAAGCTTTCTTT
TRBJ1-6 TRBV28 TRBD1 CASSFVGTGNSPLHF TGTGCCAGCAGTTTTGTCGGGACAGGGAATTCACCCCTCCACTTT
TRBJ2-1 TRBV19 - CASSIYPSNEQFF TGTGCCAGTAGTATCTACCCGTCCAATGAGCAGTTCTTC
TRBJ1-1 TRBV7-2 TRBD1 CASSFRQGTEAFF TGTGCCAGCAGCTTTCGACAGGGCACTGAAGCTTTCTTT
TRBJ2-1 TRBV18 - CASSPRTSEQFF TGTGCCAGCTCACCAAGGACTTCAGAGCAGTTCTTC
TRBJ1-3 TRBV3-1/TRBV3-2 - CASSPSVGNTIYF TGTGCCAGCAGCCCTTCCGTTGGAAACACCATATATTTT
TRBJ2-5 TRBV18 - CASSPGQAETQYF TGTGCCAGCTCCCCGGGACAAGCCGAGACCCAGTACTTC
TRBJ1-4 TRBV6-1 TRBD1 CASSAKSDRRTNEKLFF TGTGCCAGCAGTGCGAAATCGGACAGGAGAACTAATGAAAAACTGTTTTTT